Included here is one T cell receptor (beta chain) sequence, with context. Germline CDR1 and CDR2: DFQATT and SNEGSKA (reference sequence). Trimming took 3 bases from V and 7 from J, leaving 16 bases between them. This CDR3 region has 14 residues. This entry belongs to a study of blood T cell repertoires in COVID-19. Background on the study: Donors in the United States, Italy and Spain gave samples during acute or convalescent COVID-19. Nucleic acid was either cDNA or gDNA, and it came from T cells, B-cell-depleted T cells, or PBMCs.

Original data processing: Nucleated cell number was recorded as an estimate derived from reference gene primer amplification. Libraries were prepared by immunoSEQ multiplex PCR; TCRdb keeps only in-frame clonotypes and omits some of them. From that table come the V and J calls and clone size; the DNA was used to work out D and trimming. Among approximately 74,000 clones listed, 65% to 85% were seen once. Sequencing used peripheral blood. This sequence was found in a man aged 55 to 70 with acute or convalescent COVID-19. The chain carries TRBV20-1 and TRBJ1-5, with D maybe TRBD1 (6 bases). CDR3 sequence: CSASHRAGGQPQHF. The CDR3 nucleotides are TGCAGTGCTAGTCACAGGGCCGGGGGGCAGCCCCAGCATTTT.